The entry that follows covers one T cell receptor beta chain sequence. Its specificity is not known. The junction does not match germline at one end; this may be a read error. Quantitative 5'-RACE with molecular barcodes produced the TCR beta libraries. TCRdb itself ran the 5' RACE reads through MiXCR, one entry per CDR3 protein. The repertoire consists of approximately 100,000 distinct CDR3 sequences, with about 8% occurring once and the leading ten covering 8.5% to 10%. These data are taken from a study of CD8 T cells in ankylosing spondylitis. Overall study results and limits: Reportedly, significant enrichment of disease-linked clones occurred in matched ankylosing spondylitis synovial fluid. Disease-linked clones were CD8+ and relatively rare in peripheral blood. There was a TCR beta motif, made of roughly eight highly homologous variants, that appeared characteristic of ankylosing spondylitis blood.

This CDR3 has 14 amino acids. Looked up from germline, CDR1 is SGHKS and CDR2 is YYEKEE (reference sequence). The chain joins TRBV5-5 to TRBJ2-1; 7 positions agree with TRBD1. Sample: blood, either unsorted or a sorted T cell fraction (not recorded which). This receptor was identified in a male donor with ankylosing spondylitis or in good health (not recorded which). This chain's CDR3 is CTSSLGTDYNEQFF. DNA for the CDR3: TGTACCAGCAGCCTAGGGACAGACTACAATGAGCAGTTCTTC.